This T cell receptor beta chain was recorded in a study of T-cell memory formation after mild COVID-19. As for this clonotype: What it binds is not known.

The TCR alpha and TCR beta cDNA libraries, bearing sample barcodes and UMIs, were generated by 5'RACE using constant-segment primers. TCRdb recomputed calls from the 5' RACE reads with MiXCR, one row per CDR3 protein. The sample carries roughly 120,000 distinct CDR3 sequences, about 20% recorded once. Whole-study results and caveats: Some clones that responded turned up in pre-infection memory, which suggests that cross-reactive memory joined in. A second wave expanding day 15 to 37 was CD4+-biased; contracting clones were balanced.

CDR3 length: 13 residues. V lost 5 bases and J 5 bases, leaving 9 bases between the germline ends. Germline CDR1 reads SGHVS; CDR2 reads FNYEAQ. The chain carries TRBV7-6 and TRBJ2-2; the D gene could be TRBD1 or TRBD2 (5 bases each). Sequencing was carried out using PBMCs or a T cell subset sorted from them (not recorded which). This TCR was sampled from a man aged 18 to 30 who had mild COVID-19 (a few samples of this study predate the infection). Cell type and time point are not known. The CDR3 is CASSEGWTGELFF. CDR3 sequence (DNA): TGTGCCAGCAGCGAGGGGTGGACCGGGGAGCTGTTTTTT.